This entry lists 30 T cell receptor beta chains sequenced from one sample in a study of blood T cell repertoires in COVID-19. Clones were sequenced by immunoSEQ multiplex PCR, and TCRdb holds only the in-frame ones, with some missing. This sample has 200,000 to 300,000 clones, with 75% to 85% found just once. The source material was peripheral blood. Receptors were obtained from an older woman with active or convalescent COVID-19.

This clone has a handful of counts. The gene calls are TRBV6-5 and TRBJ1-2; 8 nucleotides line up with TRBD1. Germline V gives CDR1 MNHEY, CDR2 SVGAGI. The J segment lost 4 bases and the V segment lost 4 bases, leaving 11 bases of the junction unmatched. The CDR3 has 16 amino acids. The chain's CDR3 is CASSSPRQGKSYGYTF. Here the CDR3 DNA reads TGTGCCAGCAGTTCGCCCCGACAGGGGAAATCCTATGGCTACACCTTC.

The chain joins TRBV18 to TRBJ1-2; D gene ambiguous. Germline CDR1 KGHSH, CDR2 LQKENI. Trimming stripped 1 base from V and 2 bases from J, with 11 bases between. CDR3 size: 15 residues. The CDR3 bases are TGTGCCAGCTCACCACGTGAGGCCGGGAACTATGGCTACACCTTC. Its protein is CASSPREAGNYGYTF.

The chain has TRBV19 and TRBJ2-6; possible D gene TRBD2, 5 bases. The CDR3 consists of 16 residues. V shed 7 bases and J shed 0 bases, with 13 bases lying between them. CDR1 and CDR2 from the germline V gene are LNHDA and SQIVND (reference sequence). CDR3 protein: CASTPTGYSGANVLTF. In DNA form, the CDR3 reads TGTGCCAGTACCCCGACGGGATACTCTGGGGCCAACGTCCTGACTTTC.

The chain is built from TRBV30 and TRBJ1-6; TRBD1 aligns across 8 bases. The CDR3 totals 14 residues. The V gene's germline CDR1 is GTSNPN and CDR2 SVGIG (reference sequence). V lost 5 bases and J lost 9; bases outside the gene matches: 9. CDR3 in amino acids: CAWSSDREISPLHF. Written as DNA, the CDR3 is TGTGCCTGGTCCTCGGACAGGGAGATTTCACCCCTCCACTTT. Together with reference TRBV30 and TRBJ1-6, the CDR3 gives the full variable domain: SQTIHQWPATLVQPVGSPLSLECTVEGTSNPNLYWYRQAAGRGLQLLFYSVGIGQISSEVPQNLSASRPQDRQFILSSKKLLLSDSGFYLCAWSSDREISPLHFGNGTRLTVT.

V usage is TRBV9 and J usage is TRBJ1-6; D uncertain. CDR1 and CDR2 from the germline V gene are SGDLS and YYNGEE. V shed 0 bases and J shed 7 bases, with 11 bases lying between them. This CDR3 has 15 amino acids. Written as DNA, the CDR3 is TGTGCCAGCAGCGTAGCACTGGGGAGAAATTCACCCCTCCACTTT. Its protein product is CASSVALGRNSPLHF.

The chain carries TRBV10-3 and TRBJ2-3, with a possible D match to TRBD2 (6 bases). Germline CDR1 is ENHRY and CDR2 is SYGVKD. V shed 0 bases and J shed 0 bases, with 13 bases lying between them. The CDR3 totals 17 residues. The CDR3 DNA reads as TGTGCCATCAGTGAGTCGGTACGGACTACTAGCACAGATACGCAGTATTTT. This sequence encodes CAISESVRTTSTDTQYF.

The chain uses TRBV18 and TRBJ1-2; 9 bases agree with TRBD1. J was trimmed by 5 bases and V by 0 bases; bases with no gene match: 4. Germline assignment: CDR1 KGHSH and CDR2 LQKENI. The CDR3 runs to 15 residues. This CDR3 is CASSPPGTGSYGYTF. The CDR3 coding sequence is TGTGCCAGCTCACCACCCGGGACAGGGTCGTATGGCTACACCTTC.

J is TRBJ1-1 and V is TRBV19, with TRBD1 as a possible D gene (5 bases). V was clipped by 5 bases and J by 6 bases, with 16 bases between them. Germline-derived CDR1 and CDR2 are LNHDA and SQIVND (reference sequence). This CDR3 spans 14 amino acids. This CDR3 is CASSPARRGAEAFF. The CDR3 DNA follows: TGTGCCAGTAGTCCTGCCAGGCGGGGGGCTGAAGCTTTCTTT.

V is TRBV6-5 and J is TRBJ2-5, with TRBD2 as a possible D gene (7 bases). The CDR3 is 13 residues long. V dropped 6 bases and J dropped 7 bases, with 15 bases sitting between them. The germline V gene has CDR1 MNHEY and CDR2 SVGAGI. The CDR3 DNA reads as TGTGCCAGCAGCCGAGAGGGGGAGGGGACCCAGTACTTC. Translation: CASSREGEGTQYF.

This clone showed up just a few times. The chain has TRBV6-1 and TRBJ1-3, with 7 bases lining up with TRBD1. V shed 2 bases and J 4 bases; nucleotides not matched to a gene: 5. The CDR3 length is 15 residues. The germline V gene has CDR1 MNHNS and CDR2 SASEGT. The CDR3 loop reads CASSERGQPGNTIYF. The CDR3 DNA follows: TGTGCCAGCAGTGAAAGGGGACAGCCGGGAAACACCATATATTTT.

The chain combines TRBV5-1 with TRBJ1-2; TRBD1 aligns across 9 bases. After removal of 0 bases from V and 2 bases from J, the junction contained 11 bases not matched to a gene. The CDR3 has 18 residues. Germline lookup yields CDR1 SGHRS and CDR2 YFSETQ. The CDR3 coding sequence is TGCGCCAGCAGCTTGGATACCGGGACAGGGATCAGGAACTATGGCTACACCTTC. Encoded protein: CASSLDTGTGIRNYGYTF.

The chain couples TRBV28 to TRBJ1-2; TRBD1 agrees at 8 bases. This CDR3 has 14 residues. CDR1 is MDHEN, CDR2 SYDVKM, per germline. Trimming at V came to 5 bases and at J to 4 bases, leaving 6 bases not matched to a gene. The CDR3 spells CASSQGQGVYGYTF. CDR3 nucleotides: TGTGCCAGCAGTCAAGGACAGGGAGTCTATGGCTACACCTTC.

This clone was picked up a small number of times. This chain joins TRBV10-3 and TRBJ1-1; no firm D call. Trimming left V 5 bases short and J 4 bases short, with 11 bases between. The CDR3 is 13 amino acids. Germline CDR1 reads ENHRY; CDR2 reads SYGVKD. CDR3 nucleotides: TGTGCCATCAGTAGGGAGGGTCGCACTGAAGCTTTCTTT. Translation: CAISREGRTEAFF.

This clone has only one observation. The chain recombines TRBV27 with TRBJ2-3; D not certain. Trimming stripped 6 bases from V and 5 bases from J, with 6 bases between. The CDR3 contains 11 residues. Germline V CDR1 and CDR2: MNHEY, SMNVEV (reference sequence). CDR3 loop: CASRERDTQYF. The CDR3 DNA sequence: TGTGCCAGCAGGGAGAGAGATACGCAGTATTTT.

This clone was found once. The J gene is TRBJ2-3, the V gene TRBV12-3 or TRBV12-4, with a tentative D call TRBD1 (5 bases). V lost 2 bases and J lost 4, with 7 bases in between. The CDR3 length is 13 residues. For the CDR3, the DNA is TGTGCCAGCAGTTTAATAGGGGCAGATACGCAGTATTTT. This sequence encodes CASSLIGADTQYF.

In DNA form, the CDR3 reads TGTGCCAGCACCCCCGGTCTTAACTATGGCTACACCTTC. Encoded protein: CASTPGLNYGYTF. This chain links TRBV12-3 or TRBV12-4 with TRBJ1-2; no clear D. Deletions cut 7 bases from V and 1 base from J, with 10 bases between. This CDR3 has 13 residues.

The CDR3 loop is CAWSPAGWGGTEAFF. The DNA of the CDR3 is TGTGCCTGGAGCCCGGCCGGTTGGGGGGGAACTGAAGCTTTCTTT. J is TRBJ1-1 and V is TRBV30; possibly TRBD1 for D (5 bases). The V gene's germline CDR1 is GTSNPN and CDR2 SVGIG (reference sequence). V was pared by 3 bases and J by 5 bases, with 19 bases between. This CDR3 spans 15 amino acids. Filled out from reference TRBV30 and TRBJ1-1, the complete variable domain reads SQTIHQWPATLVQPVGSPLSLECTVEGTSNPNLYWYRQAAGRGLQLLFYSVGIGQISSEVPQNLSASRPQDRQFILSSKKLLLSDSGFYLCAWSPAGWGGTEAFFGQGTRLTVV.

Note on this clone: This same CDR3 is encoded by further DNA sequences in the sample. This chain uses TRBV21-1 with TRBJ2-2; TRBD2 is the table's D call, not checked against the DNA. TRBV21-1 is a pseudogene segment. There are 17 residues in the CDR3. This chain's CDR3 is CASSKRRRRGRTGELFF. CDR3 DNA: TGTGCCAGCAGCAAAAGGAGGAGGCGGGGTCGGACCGGGGAGCTGTTTTTT.

This clone was counted a single time. V is TRBV30 and J is TRBJ1-2; 7 nucleotides agree with TRBD1. CDR3 length: 14 residues. The germline V gene encodes CDR1 GTSNPN and CDR2 SVGIG (reference sequence). V lost 0 bases and J lost 7; bases outside the gene matches: 8. CDR3 bases: TGTGCCTGGAGTGTACAACAGGGGCTGGGTGGCTACACCTTC. Its translation: CAWSVQQGLGGYTF.

This clone was seen only once. This chain links TRBV20-1 with TRBJ2-1, with D possibly being TRBD2 (7 bases). CDR3 length: 15 amino acids. Germline CDR1 reads DFQATT; CDR2 reads SNEGSKA (reference sequence). Between the trimmed V and J ends, which lost 3 bases and 2 bases, there was a span of 14 bases. The CDR3 region is CSASTPGGPYNEQFF. CDR3 DNA: TGCAGTGCTAGTACCCCGGGGGGCCCCTACAATGAGCAGTTCTTC.

The count of this clone is one. This chain links TRBV13 with TRBJ2-1, with D maybe TRBD1 (6 bases). V was cut by 6 bases and J by 8 bases, with 23 bases left in between. This CDR3 is built from 16 residues. From germline, CDR1 is PRHDT and CDR2 FYEKMQ (reference sequence). CDR3 in DNA: TGTGCCAGCAGACAAATTGGGGACATAGAGGGCGATGAGCAGTTCTTC. Translation gives CASRQIGDIEGDEQFF.

The chain is built from TRBV5-1 and TRBJ1-1, with a tentative D call TRBD1 (6 bases). V was pared by 0 bases and J by 4 bases, with 16 bases between. The length of the CDR3 is 16 residues. Germline values: CDR1 SGHRS, CDR2 YFSETQ. The CDR3 DNA sequence: TGCGCCAGCAGCTTGGCCCCAGGGGATCAGTCCACTGAAGCTTTCTTT. Protein: CASSLAPGDQSTEAFF.

This chain links TRBV2 with TRBJ2-5; perhaps TRBD2 as D (6 bases). Germline V gives CDR1 SNHLY, CDR2 FYNNEI. CDR3 length: 16 residues. Trimming shortened V by 6 bases and J by 1 base, and 18 bases separated the two germline ends. CDR3 DNA sequence: TGTGCCAGCAGGGGGTTGGGGGGATACCTCCAAGAGACCCAGTACTTC. Protein product: CASRGLGGYLQETQYF.

The V gene is TRBV4-3, the J gene TRBJ2-2; 10 nucleotides line up with TRBD2. CDR1 and CDR2 (germline): LGHNA, YSLEER. This CDR3 has 19 residues. The V gene end was trimmed by 1 base and the J gene end by 0 bases; junction bases not matched to a gene: 8. The CDR3 reads CASSQGSSSGGPNTGELFF. As DNA, the CDR3 is TGCGCCAGCAGCCAAGGCTCGTCTAGCGGGGGCCCGAACACCGGGGAGCTGTTTTTT.

V usage is TRBV6-6 and J usage is TRBJ1-4; 12 nucleotides align to TRBD1. CDR1 and CDR2 from the germline V gene are MNHNY and SVGAGI (reference sequence). V dropped 7 bases and J dropped 3; count of bases not matched to a gene: 9. The CDR3 is 17 residues long. CDR3 residues: CASTRGTGGAANEKLFF. In DNA, the CDR3 is TGTGCCAGCACTCGGGGGACAGGGGGCGCAGCTAATGAAAAACTGTTTTTT.

This chain uses TRBV23-1 with TRBJ2-3; TRBD1 matches at 10 bases. TRBV23-1 is an open reading frame, and its role is uncertain. The CDR3 extends over 15 amino acids. Trimming cost V 5 bases and J 4 bases; bases outside gene matches: 6. For the CDR3, the DNA is TGCGCCAGCAGTGGGGACAGGGGCATAGCAGATACGCAGTATTTT. Its translation: CASSGDRGIADTQYF.

The rearrangement links TRBV6-5 to TRBJ2-7; 10 nucleotides line up with TRBD1. The CDR3 runs to 16 residues. V lost 2 bases and J lost 3; bases outside the gene matches: 7. Germline V lookup: CDR1 MNHEY, CDR2 SVGAGI. The CDR3 coding sequence is TGTGCCAGCAGTTACGGACAGGGGGGAGGATACTACGAGCAGTACTTC. Amino acids: CASSYGQGGGYYEQYF.

The chain employs TRBV9 and TRBJ2-7; 11 bases are a match to TRBD1. Germline V gene lookup returns CDR1 SGDLS and CDR2 YYNGEE. The length of the CDR3 is 15 residues. Trimming at V came to 0 bases and at J to 3 bases, leaving 2 bases not matched to a gene. The CDR3 is CASSVGGTGGYEQYF. Here the CDR3 DNA reads TGTGCCAGCAGCGTAGGTGGGACAGGGGGCTACGAGCAGTACTTC. The entire variable domain, with the rest obtained from reference TRBV9 and TRBJ2-7, is as follows: DSGVTQTPKHLITATGQRVTLRCSPRSGDLSVYWYQQSLDQGLQFLIQYYNGEERAKGNILERFSAQQFPDLHSELNLSSLELGDSALYFCASSVGGTGGYEQYFGPGTRLTVT.

The V call is TRBV5-8, the J call TRBJ1-3; possible D gene TRBD1, 6 bases. Trimming took 2 bases from V and 8 from J, leaving 20 bases between them. This CDR3 spans 16 amino acids. Germline CDR1 and CDR2: SGHTS and YDEGEE. CDR3 nucleotide sequence: TGTGCCAGCAGCTTCGCCCCACAAGGGGGAGTCTACACCATATATTTT. Amino acids: CASSFAPQGGVYTIYF. The whole variable domain, remainder taken from reference TRBV5-8 and TRBJ1-3, is EAGVTQSPTHLIKTRGQQATLRCSPISGHTSVYWYQQALGLGLQFLLWYDEGEERNRGNFPPRFSGRQFPNYSSELNVNALELEDSALYLCASSFAPQGGVYTIYFGEGSWLTVV.

The gene calls are TRBV15 and TRBJ2-5; maybe TRBD1 (5 bases). This CDR3 spans 14 amino acids. CDR1 and CDR2 from the germline V gene are LNHNV and YYDKDF (reference sequence). V shed 3 bases and J shed 4 bases, with 12 bases lying between them. The CDR3 sequence: CATSSYSGRETQYF. CDR3 bases: TGTGCCACCAGCAGCTACTCAGGGCGAGAGACCCAGTACTTC.